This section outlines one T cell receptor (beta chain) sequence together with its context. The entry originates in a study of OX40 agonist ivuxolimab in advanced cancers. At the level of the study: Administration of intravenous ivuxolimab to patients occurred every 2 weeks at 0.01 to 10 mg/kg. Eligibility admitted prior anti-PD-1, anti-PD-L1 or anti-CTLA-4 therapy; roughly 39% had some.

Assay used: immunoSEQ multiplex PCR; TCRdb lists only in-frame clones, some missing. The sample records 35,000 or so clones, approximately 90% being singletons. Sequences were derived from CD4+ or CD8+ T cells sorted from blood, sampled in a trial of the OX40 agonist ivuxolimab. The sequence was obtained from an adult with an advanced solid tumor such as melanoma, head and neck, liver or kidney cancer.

CDR3 DNA: TGTGCCAGCAGACCTAACGGCAATCAGCCCCAGCATTTT. It translates to CASRPNGNQPQHF. The chain uses TRBV27 and TRBJ1-5; no clear D gene. Germline assignment: CDR1 MNHEY and CDR2 SMNVEV (reference sequence). This CDR3 has 13 amino acids. The V and J ends lost 6 bases and 2 bases respectively, with 8 bases between them.